The T cell receptor (beta chain) under discussion was sequenced for a study of CD8 T cells in Susac syndrome. General observations from the study: The study acknowledged a relatively small number of individuals in its TCR sequencing and HLA analysis.

RNA totalling roughly 0.45 to 1 ug underwent reverse transcription with random hexamers. The authors amplified TCR beta CDR3 across 54 Vbeta and 13 Jbeta using immunoSEQ multiplex PCR. Using its own MiXCR run on the immunoSEQ multiplex PCR reads, TCRdb lists one record per CDR3 protein. The sample lists about 180,000 distinct CDR3 sequences, about 94% occurring once. The authors sequenced TCR beta from blood CD8+ and CD4+ T cells. The authors negatively isolated CD8+ and CD4+ T cells and FACS-enriched TEMRA cells. Worth noting for this clonotype: Its specificity is not known.

V was shortened by 2 bases and J by 2 bases, with 13 bases between the two germline ends. The CDR3 has 15 residues. Germline CDR1 KGHSH, CDR2 LQKENI. The chain couples TRBV18 to TRBJ2-7; TRBD2 might be the D (5 bases). Sequencing input: CD4+ T cells from PBMCs. This TCR derives from a human donor with multiple sclerosis. DNA for the CDR3: TGTGCCAGCTCACCAGAGGGCGGCCAAACCTACGAGCAGTACTTC. Residues: CASSPEGGQTYEQYF. Combining the CDR3 with reference TRBV18 and TRBJ2-7 gives the whole variable domain NAGVMQNPRHLVRRRGQEARLRCSPMKGHSHVYWYRQLPEEGLKFMVYLQKENIIDESGMPKERFSAEFPKEGPSILRIQQVVRGDSAAYFCASSPEGGQTYEQYFGPGTRLTVT.